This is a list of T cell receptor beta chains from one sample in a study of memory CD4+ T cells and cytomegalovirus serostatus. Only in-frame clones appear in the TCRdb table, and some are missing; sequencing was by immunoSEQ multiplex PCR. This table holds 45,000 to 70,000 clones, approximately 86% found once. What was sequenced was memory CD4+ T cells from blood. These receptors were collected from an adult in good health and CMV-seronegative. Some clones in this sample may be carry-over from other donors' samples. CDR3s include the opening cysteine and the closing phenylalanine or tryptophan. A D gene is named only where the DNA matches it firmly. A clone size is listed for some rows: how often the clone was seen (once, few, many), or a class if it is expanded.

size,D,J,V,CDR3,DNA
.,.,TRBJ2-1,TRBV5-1,CASRVGVADKYNEQFF,TGCGCCAGCAGAGTGGGAGTAGCGGACAAATACAATGAGCAGTTCTTC
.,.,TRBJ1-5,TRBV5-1,CASSLEGFPNQPQHF,TGCGCCAGCAGCTTGGAGGGCTTCCCCAATCAGCCCCAGCATTTT
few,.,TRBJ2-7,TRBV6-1,CASSVGIYEQYF,TGTGCCAGCAGTGTCGGGATCTACGAGCAGTACTTC
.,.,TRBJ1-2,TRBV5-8,CASSLFGGNYGYTF,TGTGCCAGCAGCTTGTTTGGGGGCAACTATGGCTACACCTTC
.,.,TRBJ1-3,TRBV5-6,CASSSTSGNTIYF,TGTGCCAGCAGCTCAACCTCTGGAAACACCATATATTTT
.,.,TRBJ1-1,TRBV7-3,CASSLSGGGTTEAFF,TGTGCCAGCAGCCTCTCAGGCGGGGGGACCACTGAAGCTTTCTTT
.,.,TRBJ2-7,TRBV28,CASSSPGLSYEQYF,TGTGCCAGCAGTTCCCCGGGACTGTCCTACGAGCAGTACTTC
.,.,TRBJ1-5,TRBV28,CASSPLGSPSNQPQHF,TGTGCCAGCAGTCCTCTCGGGTCCCCTAGCAATCAGCCCCAGCATTTT
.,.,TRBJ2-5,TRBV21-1,CASSKAQRERPLQETQYF,TGTGCCAGCAGCAAAGCGCAGAGAGAGCGACCGCTACAAGAGACCCAGTACTTC
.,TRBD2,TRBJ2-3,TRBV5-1,CASSTLLAGGTDTQYF,TGCGCCAGCAGCACCCTCCTAGCGGGAGGCACAGATACGCAGTATTTT
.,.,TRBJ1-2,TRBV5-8,CATYAGGRPSYGYTF,TGTGCCACCTACGCGGGAGGACGTCCCAGCTATGGCTACACCTTC
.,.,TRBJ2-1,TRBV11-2,CASSLENRHPPNEQFF,TGTGCCAGCAGCTTAGAAAACAGGCACCCCCCAAATGAGCAGTTCTTC
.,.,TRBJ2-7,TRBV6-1,CASSVKGYEQYF,TGTGCCAGCAGCGTAAAGGGTTACGAGCAGTACTTC
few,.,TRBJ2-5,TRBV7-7,CASSLRGTRVETQYF,TGTGCTAGCAGCTTACGAGGTACCCGGGTGGAGACCCAGTACTTC
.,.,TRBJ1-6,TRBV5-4,CASSLVTGNSPLHF,TGTGCCAGCAGCTTGGTAACGGGAAATTCACCCCTCCACTTT
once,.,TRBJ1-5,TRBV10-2,CASQEDRSQPQHF,TGCGCCAGCCAGGAAGACCGAAGTCAGCCCCAGCATTTT
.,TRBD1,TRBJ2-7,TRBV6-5,CASSLLGQGASREQYF,TGTGCCAGCAGTTTGTTGGGCCAGGGGGCATCTCGGGAGCAGTACTTC
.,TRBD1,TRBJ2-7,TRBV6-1,CASAERDRGPYEQYF,TGTGCCAGCGCAGAACGGGACAGGGGGCCCTACGAGCAGTACTTC
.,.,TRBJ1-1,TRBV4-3,CASSQDPRQGTEAFF,TGCGCCAGCAGCCAAGATCCTCGGCAGGGGACTGAAGCTTTCTTT
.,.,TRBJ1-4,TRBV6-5,CASSYSPGPVEKLFF,TGTGCCAGCAGTTACTCGCCGGGTCCGGTCGAAAAACTGTTTTTT
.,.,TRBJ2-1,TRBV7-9,CASSLGSLPLDEQFF,TGTGCCAGCAGCCTGGGGAGCCTGCCTTTAGATGAGCAGTTCTTC
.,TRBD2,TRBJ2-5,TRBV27,CASSLGLAGGWTQYF,TGTGCCAGCAGTTTAGGACTAGCGGGAGGGTGGACCCAGTACTTC
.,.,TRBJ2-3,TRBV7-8,CASSRTRTDTQYF,TGTGCCAGCAGCCGAACCCGCACAGATACGCAGTATTTT
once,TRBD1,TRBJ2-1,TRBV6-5,CASSYRGTGGQEQFF,TGTGCCAGCAGTTACAGGGGGACAGGGGGACAAGAGCAGTTCTTC
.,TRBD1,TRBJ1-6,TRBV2,CASSEEQGVRSPLHF,TGTGCCAGCAGTGAAGAACAGGGGGTGAGGTCACCCCTCCACTTT
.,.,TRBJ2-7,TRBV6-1,CASSEGGRDYEQYF,TGTGCCAGCAGTGAAGGGGGCAGGGACTACGAGCAGTACTTC
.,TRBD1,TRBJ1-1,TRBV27,CASSIGQGGRGAFF,TGTGCCAGCAGTATTGGGCAGGGGGGTCGAGGGGCTTTCTTT
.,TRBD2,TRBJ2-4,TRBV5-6,CASSRGTSAYSNIQYF,TGTGCCAGCAGCCGGGGGACTAGCGCCTATAGTAACATTCAGTACTTC
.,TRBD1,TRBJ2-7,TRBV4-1,CASSQGRDRGSYEQYF,TGCGCCAGCAGCCAAGGAAGGGACAGGGGTAGCTACGAGCAGTACTTC
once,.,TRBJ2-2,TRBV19,CASLPGLYTGELFF,TGTGCCAGTCTCCCGGGATTGTACACCGGGGAGCTGTTTTTT
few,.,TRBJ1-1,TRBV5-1,CASSLGVVGTEAFF,TGCGCCAGCAGCTTGGGGGTAGTCGGCACTGAAGCTTTCTTT
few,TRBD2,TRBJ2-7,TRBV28,CASNKRDIGQYF,TGTGCCAGCAATAAGCGGGATATCGGGCAGTACTTC
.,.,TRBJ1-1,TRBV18,CASSPISRNAEAFF,TGTGCCAGCTCACCGATTTCCCGAAATGCTGAAGCTTTCTTT
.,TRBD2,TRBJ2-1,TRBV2,CASRGGLAGYGEQFF,TGTGCCAGCAGAGGGGGACTAGCGGGTTACGGGGAGCAGTTCTTC
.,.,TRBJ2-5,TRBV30,CAWSVRVGGSIRETQYF,TGTGCCTGGAGTGTACGGGTCGGGGGATCCATTAGGGAGACCCAGTACTTC